A selection of T cell receptor beta chains follows, all from one sample in a study of blood T cell repertoires in COVID-19. Assay: immunoSEQ multiplex PCR; the TCRdb copy retains only in-frame clones and omits some. The table has about 140,000 clones, 80% seen once. The specimen was peripheral blood. These receptor sequences come from a man between 65 and 80 years old who had recovered from COVID-19. The CDR3 runs from the conserved cysteine through the conserved F or W. D genes are given only for firm matches. The listing skips clone size in some rows; elsewhere it reads once, few, many or a size class.

size	V	length	J	D	CDR3	DNA
-	TRBV29-1	14	TRBJ1-2	TRBD1	CSAIRDRGRNGYTF	TGCAGCGCCATTAGGGACAGGGGTAGGAATGGCTACACCTTC
-	TRBV27	14	TRBJ2-7	-	CASREDTGSYEQYF	TGTGCCAGCAGGGAGGATACAGGGTCATACGAGCAGTACTTC
-	TRBV29-1	16	TRBJ2-7	TRBD2	CSVEDGGRVGRYEQYF	TGCAGCGTTGAAGATGGTGGACGGGTCGGGAGGTACGAGCAGTACTTC
-	TRBV29-1	13	TRBJ2-7	TRBD1	CSGGTGVSYEQYF	TGCAGCGGGGGGACAGGGGTCTCCTACGAGCAGTACTTC
few	TRBV7-3	18	TRBJ2-2	TRBD2	CASSPGLAGAIGTGELFF	TGTGCCAGCAGCCCGGGACTAGCGGGAGCAATTGGGACCGGGGAGCTGTTTTTT
-	TRBV5-1	16	TRBJ2-1	-	CASSLVNLGSYNEQFF	TGCGCCAGCAGCTTGGTAAATCTCGGCTCCTACAATGAGCAGTTCTTC
-	TRBV6-5	15	TRBJ1-3	TRBD1	CASSRQGSPGNTIYF	TGTGCCAGCAGTCGACAGGGGAGCCCTGGAAACACCATATATTTT
-	TRBV5-1	14	TRBJ1-1	-	CASSLTPMNTEAFF	TGCGCCAGCAGCTTGACACCGATGAACACTGAAGCTTTCTTT
-	TRBV4-1	17	TRBJ1-5	TRBD1	CASSTSGAGGSHQPQHF	TGCGCCAGCAGCACCTCCGGGGCAGGGGGCTCGCATCAGCCCCAGCATTTT
-	TRBV30	14	TRBJ1-2	TRBD1	CAWSRTGDNYGYTF	TGTGCCTGGAGCAGGACAGGGGACAACTATGGCTACACCTTC
-	TRBV11-2	12	TRBJ2-7	-	CASGDSYYEQYF	TGTGCCAGCGGAGACTCTTACTACGAGCAGTACTTC
-	TRBV19	15	TRBJ2-1	-	CASSVGGSSYNEQFF	TGTGCCAGTAGTGTCGGTGGGAGCTCCTACAATGAGCAGTTCTTC
few	TRBV27	13	TRBJ1-1	-	CASSFRENTEAFF	TGTGCCAGCAGTTTCCGGGAGAACACTGAAGCTTTCTTT
-	TRBV7-9	15	TRBJ1-2	-	CASSFSGSGAYGYTF	TGTGCCAGCAGCTTCTCGGGCAGTGGGGCGTATGGCTACACCTTC
-	TRBV4-1	15	TRBJ2-2	-	CASSSLGLNTGELFF	TGCGCCAGCAGCAGCCTCGGACTGAACACCGGGGAGCTGTTTTTT
-	TRBV6-4	15	TRBJ2-3	-	CASSAQGTSTDTQYF	TGTGCCAGCAGTGCACAGGGCACTAGCACAGATACGCAGTATTTT
-	TRBV12-2	24	TRBJ2-3	-	CASRLAPSGRTHPSSKNSTDTQYF	TGTGCAAGTCGCTTAGCGCCTAGCGGGAGGACCCACCCTAGCTCCAAAAACAGCACAGATACGCAGTATTTT
-	TRBV11-2	14	TRBJ2-7	-	CASSTMTAAYEQYF	TGTGCCAGCAGTACGATGACAGCCGCCTACGAGCAGTACTTC
-	TRBV7-2	14	TRBJ1-5	TRBD1	CASSGQGNNQPQHF	TGTGCCAGCAGCGGACAGGGAAACAATCAGCCCCAGCATTTT
-	TRBV11-1	15	TRBJ2-7	TRBD2	CASSSGLAGAKEQYF	TGTGCCAGCAGCTCCGGACTAGCGGGAGCAAAGGAGCAGTACTTC
-	TRBV30	12	TRBJ2-7	-	CAASQGSYEQYF	TGTGCCGCTTCTCAGGGTTCCTACGAGCAGTACTTC
once	TRBV6-5	14	TRBJ1-2	-	CASILGPGNYGYTF	TGTGCCAGCATCCTGGGCCCAGGGAACTATGGCTACACCTTC
-	TRBV18	14	TRBJ2-5	-	CASSPPTAQETQYF	TGTGCCAGCTCACCACCCACAGCCCAAGAGACCCAGTACTTC
-	TRBV28	14	TRBJ1-4	-	CASRPQGYNEKLFF	TGTGCCAGCAGGCCCCAGGGGTATAATGAAAAACTGTTTTTT
-	TRBV4-1	15	TRBJ2-7	TRBD1	CASSQGGTGGYEQYF	TGCGCCAGCAGCCAAGGGGGGACAGGGGGTTACGAGCAGTACTTC
-	TRBV7-3	16	TRBJ1-4	-	CASSLMAGQINEKLFF	TGTGCCAGCAGCTTGATGGCAGGGCAGATTAATGAAAAACTGTTTTTT
-	TRBV2	13	TRBJ2-1	TRBD1	CATGTGLFREQFF	TGTGCCACCGGGACAGGGCTCTTTCGAGAGCAGTTCTTC
-	TRBV10-3	16	TRBJ2-7	TRBD1	CAISELGDRGAYEQYF	TGTGCCATCAGTGAGCTCGGGGACAGGGGTGCCTACGAGCAGTACTTC
-	TRBV10-2	14	TRBJ2-3	-	CASRETLAPDTQYF	TGCGCCAGCAGAGAAACCCTGGCCCCAGATACGCAGTATTTT
-	TRBV5-1	15	TRBJ2-6	-	CASSSQSSGANVLTF	TGCGCCAGCAGCTCTCAGTCCTCTGGGGCCAACGTCCTGACTTTC
-	TRBV5-1	13	TRBJ2-5	-	CASSLGLTGTQYF	TGCGCCAGCAGCTTGGGGCTCACGGGGACCCAGTACTTC